A selection of T cell receptor beta chains follows, all from one sample in a study of blood T cell repertoires in COVID-19. The assay was immunoSEQ multiplex PCR, and TCRdb's table has in-frame clones only and misses some. Among about 170,000 clones listed, about nine tenths were seen once. The material sequenced was peripheral blood. These receptors were taken from a man aged 70-80 years with acute or convalescent COVID-19. Each CDR3 is given with its conserved first and last residue. D genes are given only for firm matches.

j_gene | d_gene | v_gene | CDR3aa
TRBJ1-2 | . | TRBV3-1/TRBV3-2 | CASSQDGGRGGYTF
TRBJ2-1 | . | TRBV7-9 | CASSPRAGTYNEQFF
TRBJ1-6 | . | TRBV15 | CATRSSYNSPLHF
TRBJ1-6 | . | TRBV2 | CASSAQGYSPLHF
TRBJ1-3 | . | TRBV11-2 | CASSTTQGYTIYF
TRBJ1-2 | TRBD1 | TRBV29-1 | CSVVGQGYYGYTF
TRBJ2-7 | . | TRBV5-1 | CASGSTGVAYEQYF
TRBJ1-3 | . | TRBV7-2 | CASSPAQGGNTIYF
TRBJ1-2 | TRBD1 | TRBV10-3 | CAISETQGASNYGYTF
TRBJ2-1 | . | TRBV11-2 | CASSLGVGAYNEQFF
TRBJ1-5 | . | TRBV28 | CASSTVSSNQPQHF
TRBJ2-1 | . | TRBV27 | CASMRIGANEQFF
TRBJ2-7 | . | TRBV3-1/TRBV3-2 | CASSRSGREEQYF
TRBJ1-1 | . | TRBV2 | CASTLLGHTNTEAFF
TRBJ1-2 | TRBD1 | TRBV4-2 | CASSPPPTGGYGYTF
TRBJ1-2 | . | TRBV7-2 | CASSGGGPYYGYTF
TRBJ1-5 | . | TRBV30 | CAWSDQGNQPQHF
TRBJ2-7 | . | TRBV10-3 | CAISEPGFGEQYF
TRBJ2-7 | TRBD1 | TRBV18 | CASSPPSRTGLYEQYF
TRBJ2-3 | TRBD2 | TRBV29-1 | CSVGALAGLYF
TRBJ2-2 | TRBD2 | TRBV5-1 | CASSLGPSGANTGELFF
TRBJ2-2 | . | TRBV12-2 | CASRASPEGDGELFF
TRBJ2-7 | TRBD2 | TRBV5-4 | CASSLGAGTSGSYEQYF
TRBJ1-3 | . | TRBV28 | CASSERLKGNTIYF
TRBJ2-3 | . | TRBV30 | CAWSQKSGRGTDTQYF
TRBJ2-7 | . | TRBV29-1 | CSVERSPSYEQYF
TRBJ2-1 | . | TRBV30 | CAWSVGLVSPSGEQFF
TRBJ1-1 | . | TRBV19 | CASSISRVNTEAFF
TRBJ2-1 | TRBD1 | TRBV5-1 | CASSLGGTGNNEQFF
TRBJ1-6 | TRBD1 | TRBV5-1 | CASSSGTAYSPLHF
TRBJ2-2 | TRBD1 | TRBV28 | CASSLNRGRSGELFF
TRBJ1-1 | TRBD1 | TRBV6-6 | CASSYRTGNTEAFF
TRBJ2-1 | TRBD2 | TRBV24-1 | CATNPSGSSSYNEQFF
TRBJ2-3 | . | TRBV2 | CASSEYRDKQYF
TRBJ2-5 | . | TRBV28 | CASSSGFKVETQYF
TRBJ2-1 | TRBD2 | TRBV29-1 | CSVWTSFGYNEQFF
TRBJ2-7 | TRBD1 | TRBV4-2 | CASSPYGTDPYEQYF
TRBJ1-2 | . | TRBV5-1 | CASSLAGEGYGYTF
TRBJ1-1 | . | TRBV10-3 | CAISESTGWLGEAFF
TRBJ1-4 | . | TRBV21-1 | CASSRTGTGGTTNEKLFF
TRBJ1-5 | TRBD1 | TRBV28 | CASNNSDRGSNQPQHF
TRBJ2-1 | TRBD2 | TRBV5-6 | CASSLVLAGYNEQFF
TRBJ1-4 | . | TRBV19 | CASTELYNEKLFF
TRBJ1-4 | . | TRBV7-2 | CASSASGLSNEKLFF
TRBJ2-1 | TRBD2 | TRBV9 | CASSVVAGEQFF
TRBJ2-1 | TRBD2 | TRBV6-4 | CASSEGSAGVAEQFF
TRBJ2-7 | . | TRBV21-1 | CASSKGGQGTHYEQYF
TRBJ1-5 | . | TRBV29-1 | CSVSLSGVKNQPQHF
TRBJ1-4 | TRBD1 | TRBV28 | CASSSRQGLNEKLFF
TRBJ1-3 | . | TRBV30 | CAWAPGGNTIYF
TRBJ1-2 | . | TRBV15 | CATSRARDHGYTF
TRBJ1-2 | TRBD1 | TRBV15 | CATSRDVGQGAGDGYTF
TRBJ2-5 | TRBD1 | TRBV19 | CASSKSKGQGGSETQYF
TRBJ2-1 | TRBD2 | TRBV28 | CASSLVGLAVNEQFF
TRBJ2-5 | . | TRBV5-1 | CASSSSGSDETQYF
TRBJ1-1 | . | TRBV10-3 | CAIAFGTEAFF
TRBJ1-5 | . | TRBV6-5 | CASSPRRGQPQHF
TRBJ2-5 | TRBD1 | TRBV7-2 | CASSRGQESETQYF
TRBJ2-5 | . | TRBV7-7 | CASSSGQRTAETQYF
TRBJ1-1 | . | TRBV7-2 | CASSSVTGYTEAFF